One sample yielded the 2 T cell receptor beta chains listed below, sequenced in a study of cytomegalovirus exposure and HLA in healthy donors. The data were produced by immunoSEQ multiplex PCR, yet TCRdb's version contains in-frame clones alone and is incomplete. The table includes hundreds of thousands of clones, 86% detected once. Sequencing was carried out using PBMCs. The receptors here all came from a woman aged 18-29 years in good health and CMV-seronegative.

This chain uses TRBV5-1 with TRBJ2-2; no firm D call. V was trimmed by 3 bases and J by 6 bases, leaving 12 bases between them. Germline CDR1 reads SGHRS; CDR2 reads YFSETQ. The CDR3 loop spans 14 amino acids. For the CDR3, the DNA is TGCGCCAGCAGCTCACGAGCGCTCCCCGGGGAGCTGTTTTTT. It is translated as CASSSRALPGELFF. Based on the CDR3 plus reference TRBV5-1 and TRBJ2-2, the full variable domain is KAGVTQTPRYLIKTRGQQVTLSCSPISGHRSVSWYQQTPGQGLQFLFEYFSETQRNKGNFPGRFSGRQFSNSRSEMNVSTLELGDSALYLCASSSRALPGELFFGEGSRLTVL.

The CDR3 DNA reads as TGTGCCAGCAGTTTTGAGCGGGGGGGGTCCAAAAACATTCAGTACTTC. Amino acids: CASSFERGGSKNIQYF. V usage is TRBV28 and J usage is TRBJ2-4; 10 bases agree with TRBD2. The CDR3 has 16 amino acids. J was trimmed by 2 bases and V by 3 bases; bases with no gene match: 4. CDR1 and CDR2 (germline): MDHEN, SYDVKM. Together with reference TRBV28 and TRBJ2-4, the CDR3 gives the full variable domain: DVKVTQSSRYLVKRTGEKVFLECVQDMDHENMFWYRQDPGLGLRLIYFSYDVKMKEKGDIPEGYSVSREKKERFSLILESASTNQTSMYLCASSFERGGSKNIQYFGAGTRLSVL.